Below are 12 T cell receptor beta chains sequenced from a single sample in a study of blood T cell repertoires in COVID-19. Profiling relied on immunoSEQ multiplex PCR, and the TCRdb table lists in-frame clones only, not all of them. The data contain tens of thousands of clones, roughly 83% of them singletons. Input material: peripheral blood. The receptors originated from a human donor with acute or convalescent COVID-19. The donor label of this sample is uncertain.

V and J are TRBV5-1 and TRBJ2-7, with D possibly matching TRBD2 (5 bases). Trimming removed 4 bases from V and 3 bases from J, with 17 bases in between. CDR3 length: 15 amino acids. CDR1 is SGHRS and CDR2 is YFSETQ in the germline V gene. DNA for the CDR3: TGCGCCAGCAGCCCCTCTCCCGGGGATGTCTACGAGCAGTACTTC. It is translated as CASSPSPGDVYEQYF. Filled out from reference TRBV5-1 and TRBJ2-7, the complete variable domain reads KAGVTQTPRYLIKTRGQQVTLSCSPISGHRSVSWYQQTPGQGLQFLFEYFSETQRNKGNFPGRFSGRQFSNSRSEMNVSTLELGDSALYLCASSPSPGDVYEQYFGPGTRLTVT.

This chain joins TRBV10-1 and TRBJ1-4; weak D call: TRBD1 (5 bases). From germline, CDR1 is WNHNN and CDR2 SYGVQD (reference sequence). V dropped 2 bases and J dropped 10 bases, with 14 bases sitting between them. This CDR3 is built from 14 residues. The CDR3 coding sequence is TGCGCCAGCAGTGAGCAGGGTACCTCGGGAAAACTGTTTTTT. It is translated as CASSEQGTSGKLFF.

The chain employs TRBV27 and TRBJ1-2; TRBD1 matches 7 bases. The CDR3 sequence is 13 residues long. Germline lookup yields CDR1 MNHEY and CDR2 SMNVEV (reference sequence). The V and J ends lost 8 bases and 3 bases, in that order; junction bases with no gene match: 6. The DNA for the CDR3 is TGTGCCAGCCGGTCCCAGGGGGACTATGGCTACACCTTC. Translated, it gives CASRSQGDYGYTF.

The chain recombines TRBV28 with TRBJ1-1; the match to TRBD1 covers 8 bases. The V gene end was trimmed by 8 bases and the J gene end by 3 bases; junction bases not matched to a gene: 11. This CDR3 has 15 residues. Germline V lookup: CDR1 MDHEN, CDR2 SYDVKM. The CDR3 region is CASDERQGLYTEAFF. The CDR3 DNA follows: TGTGCCAGCGACGAAAGACAGGGGCTTTACACTGAAGCTTTCTTT.

The V call is TRBV5-1, the J call TRBJ1-2, with D hard to call. CDR1 SGHRS and CDR2 YFSETQ come from the germline V gene. This CDR3 is built from 15 residues. Trimming cost V 4 bases and J 4 bases, with 17 bases left between them. CDR3 nucleotides: TGCGCCAGCAGCGGTCTGGGGAGCACCCGCTATGGCTACACCTTC. This sequence encodes CASSGLGSTRYGYTF.

CDR3 DNA sequence: TGCGCCAGCAGCTTGGTCCAGGGGGCGCGGGAGCAGTACTTC. It encodes CASSLVQGAREQYF. V usage is TRBV5-1 and J usage is TRBJ2-7, with 8 bases that match TRBD1. J gave up 7 bases and V 0 bases, and 6 bases lay outside the gene matches. The germline gives CDR1 SGHRS, CDR2 YFSETQ. The length of the CDR3 is 14 residues.

The V call is TRBV6-5, the J call TRBJ2-7; D ambiguous. This CDR3 is built from 11 residues. CDR1 MNHEY and CDR2 SVGAGI come from the germline V gene. V dropped 6 bases and J dropped 0 bases, with 3 bases sitting between them. This chain's CDR3 is CASSGSYEQYF. As DNA, the CDR3 is TGTGCCAGCAGCGGCTCCTACGAGCAGTACTTC.

In the case of this clone: This CDR3 is also generated by other DNA sequences in the sample. The chain links TRBV10-3 to TRBJ1-4; unclear D gene. Trimming cost V 7 bases and J 0 bases, with 6 bases left between them. There are 13 residues in the CDR3. Germline V gene lookup returns CDR1 ENHRY and CDR2 SYGVKD. In DNA form, the CDR3 reads TGTGCCATCAAACCAGCAACTAATGAAAAACTGTTTTTT. The encoded protein is CAIKPATNEKLFF.

CDR3 coding DNA: TGCAGTGCAAGCGGGGTCCCGTACAATGAGCAGTTCTTC. It specifies CSASGVPYNEQFF. The rearrangement uses TRBV29-1 and TRBJ2-1, with 7 bases aligning to TRBD2. The CDR3 runs to 13 residues. Germline CDR1 and CDR2: SQVTM and ANQGSEA.

This chain connects TRBV28 to TRBJ1-2; D might be TRBD1 (5 bases). With 4 bases removed from V and 3 bases from J, the gap between germline ends came to 15 bases. This CDR3 spans 15 amino acids. The germline V gene has CDR1 MDHEN and CDR2 SYDVKM. CDR3 region: CASSSTTVHHYGYTF. CDR3 nucleotides: TGTGCCAGCAGTTCAACGACAGTTCATCACTATGGCTACACCTTC.

The chain recombines TRBV7-3 with TRBJ1-2; D perhaps matches TRBD1 (5 bases). The CDR3 runs 13 residues. Germline V gene data show CDR1 as SGHTA and CDR2 as FQGTGA. V was trimmed by 5 bases and J by 5 bases, leaving 12 bases between them. The CDR3: CASSPGPGYGYTF. The CDR3, as DNA: TGTGCCAGCAGCCCGGGCCCAGGGTATGGCTACACCTTC.

This clone has a single count. This chain's CDR3 is CASSVAGGFFSPLHF. CDR3 bases: TGTGCCAGCAGCGTAGCGGGGGGGTTTTTTTCACCCCTCCACTTT. The chain has TRBV9 and TRBJ1-6; a possible D gene is TRBD1 (5 bases). CDR3 length: 15 amino acids. CDR1 is SGDLS, CDR2 YYNGEE, per germline. With 0 bases removed from V and 9 bases from J, the gap between germline ends came to 13 bases. The full variable domain, in which reference TRBV9 and TRBJ1-6 provide the parts outside the CDR3, is DSGVTQTPKHLITATGQRVTLRCSPRSGDLSVYWYQQSLDQGLQFLIQYYNGEERAKGNILERFSAQQFPDLHSELNLSSLELGDSALYFCASSVAGGFFSPLHFGNGTRLTVT.